These T cell receptor beta chains were read from a single sample in a study of T cell repertoires in cytomegalovirus infection. No antigen is known for these receptors. TCRdb recomputed calls from the reads with MiXCR, one row per CDR3 protein. Of some 940,000 distinct CDR3 sequences in the sample, approximately 31% were seen once. The material sequenced was cultured CD8+ T cells from PBMCs, taken from culture after CMV antigen stimulation. The receptors were gathered from a human donor in good health (CMV status not recorded). Some clones in this sample may be carry-over from other donors' samples. CDR3s include the opening cysteine and the closing phenylalanine or tryptophan. D genes are given only for firm matches. For some rows the clone size is stated as once, few or many, or as a class when expanded; others skip it.

J gene,clone size,V gene,D gene,CDR3 DNA,CDR3 protein
TRBJ1-1,many,TRBV7-8,-,TGTGCCAGCAGCTTAATCCGGGGGAAGAACACTGAAGCTTTCTTT,CASSLIRGKNTEAFF
TRBJ2-5,few,TRBV4-1,-,TGCGCCAGCAGCGGGTCCCGGGGAGAGACCCAGTACTTC,CASSGSRGETQYF
TRBJ2-5,few,TRBV5-6,-,TGTGCCAGCAGCCCGGCCATCCAAGAGACCCAGTACTTC,CASSPAIQETQYF
TRBJ2-1,-,TRBV27,-,TGTGCCAGCAGTTTAAAGGCGGGCCCTTACAATGAGCAGTTCTTC,CASSLKAGPYNEQFF
TRBJ2-5,many,TRBV7-9,TRBD2,TGTGCCAGCAGCTCTAGCGGGACCCAAGAGACCCAGTACTTC,CASSSSGTQETQYF
TRBJ1-1,-,TRBV6-6,-,TGTGCCAGCAGTTACTCGGCGCTCCGGGACACTGAAGCTTTCTTT,CASSYSALRDTEAFF
TRBJ2-3,many,TRBV6-2/TRBV6-3,-,TGTGCCAGCAGTCCAAATTTCCGGGACTCTGACTCCACAGATACGCAGTATTTT,CASSPNFRDSDSTDTQYF
TRBJ1-1,few,TRBV19,-,TGTGCCAGTAGTATGTGGCACCAGGACACTGAAGCTTTCTTT,CASSMWHQDTEAFF
TRBJ2-1,-,TRBV19,-,TGTGCCAGTAGTATAAGTCGTAATGAGCAGTTCTTC,CASSISRNEQFF
TRBJ2-6,many,TRBV7-9,TRBD1,TGTGCCAGCAGCTCCCCGACAGGGGTTAGGACTGGGGCCAACGTCCTGACTTTC,CASSSPTGVRTGANVLTF
TRBJ1-2,few,TRBV4-1,-,TGCGCCAGCAGCCAAGCTCCGGGACAAGGGCTCTATGGCTACACCTTC,CASSQAPGQGLYGYTF
TRBJ1-1,-,TRBV7-6,TRBD1,TGTGCCAGCAGCTTTACCCGGGACAGGGGACCGAACACTGAAGCTTTCTTT,CASSFTRDRGPNTEAFF
TRBJ1-5,-,TRBV7-6,TRBD1,TGTGCCAGCAGCTTAGATCCCCGGACAGGGCGGGATCAGCCCCAGCATTTT,CASSLDPRTGRDQPQHF
TRBJ2-2,many,TRBV7-9,-,TGTGCCAGCAGCTATGGCCCCGGCACGGGGAACACCGGGGAGCTGTTTTTT,CASSYGPGTGNTGELFF
TRBJ1-5,many,TRBV7-8,-,TGTGCCAGCACCCCGAGTGTCTGGTGGTCATATCAGCCCCAGCATTTT,CASTPSVWWSYQPQHF
TRBJ2-1,-,TRBV5-6,-,TGTGCCAGCAGCCCCCAGTGGTCCTACAATGAGCAGTTCTTC,CASSPQWSYNEQFF
TRBJ2-7,-,TRBV6-1,-,TGTGCCAGCAGTACCGGCGAGGGCTACGAGCAGTACTTC,CASSTGEGYEQYF
TRBJ1-1,-,TRBV4-2,-,TGTGCCAGCAGCCAAGCCCCGGGGGCGCACACTGAAGCTTTCTTT,CASSQAPGAHTEAFF
TRBJ1-2,few,TRBV6-2/TRBV6-3,-,TGTGCCAGCAGTTACGGTGGAGGTGGCGGCTACACCTTC,CASSYGGGGGYTF
TRBJ2-7,few,TRBV6-1,TRBD2,TGTGCCAGCAGTGAGCTAAAGCGGGGGAAAGGTAGCGAGCAGTACTTC,CASSELKRGKGSEQYF
TRBJ2-1,-,TRBV27,TRBD1,TGTGCCAGCAGTATTGACAGGGGGGGGACCAATGAGCAGTTCTTC,CASSIDRGGTNEQFF
TRBJ2-1,few,TRBV12-5,TRBD2,TGTGCTAGTGGTTTGGGGTACCCTAGCGGGGGGCACGCTAATGAGCAGTTCTTC,CASGLGYPSGGHANEQFF
TRBJ2-1,-,TRBV4-3,-,TGCGCCAGCTCCTACCTTGGGCAGACCTACAATGAGCAGTTCTTC,CASSYLGQTYNEQFF
TRBJ2-5,-,TRBV7-9,-,TGTGCCAGCAGCCTTACCATAAAGAGGCAAGAGACCCAGTACTTC,CASSLTIKRQETQYF
TRBJ1-5,-,TRBV27,-,TGTGCCAGCAGTTCCGCCCGATATAGCAATCAGCCCCAGCATTTT,CASSSARYSNQPQHF
TRBJ2-1,few,TRBV7-6,TRBD2,TGTGCCAGCAGCTTAGGTCTAGCGGGGGGGTCAAGGAATGAGCAGTTCTTC,CASSLGLAGGSRNEQFF
TRBJ2-7,few,TRBV7-9,-,TGTGCCAGCAGCTCGTGGAGGGACCCCTACGAGCAGTACTTC,CASSSWRDPYEQYF
TRBJ1-2,-,TRBV5-1,-,TGCGCCAGCAGCGCAGGGGCCGCTGGGGGCTACACCTTC,CASSAGAAGGYTF
TRBJ1-6,-,TRBV7-9,-,TGTGCCAGCAGCTCCTCGGGGGAGTCCTATAATTCACCCCTCCACTTT,CASSSSGESYNSPLHF
TRBJ1-2,few,TRBV6-2/TRBV6-3,TRBD1,TGTGCCAGCAGTTACCGGGACAGTAACTATGGCTACACCTTC,CASSYRDSNYGYTF
TRBJ2-1,few,TRBV6-2/TRBV6-3,TRBD1,TGTGCCAGCAGTTTGGACAGGGTTTTGTACAATGAGCAGTTCTTC,CASSLDRVLYNEQFF
TRBJ1-1,few,TRBV11-1,-,TGTGCCAGCAGCTTCATAAATCCCGGGACACGGAACACTGAAGCTTTCTTT,CASSFINPGTRNTEAFF
TRBJ2-7,-,TRBV19,TRBD2,TGTGCCAGTACTCTAGCGGGGCAGGGCGAGCAGTACTTC,CASTLAGQGEQYF
TRBJ2-3,-,TRBV28,-,TGTGCCAGCAGTTTATTGGTGGGGCCTAGCACAGATACGCAGTATTTT,CASSLLVGPSTDTQYF
TRBJ2-1,-,TRBV11-2,TRBD1,TGTGCCAGCAGCCACCCAAGGACAGGGAGTGATTTTTGGTACAATGAGCAGTTCTTC,CASSHPRTGSDFWYNEQFF
TRBJ2-7,-,TRBV10-3,TRBD2,TGTGCCGTCGGTTTGACTAGCGGGGTCTACGAGCAGTACTTC,CAVGLTSGVYEQYF
TRBJ1-5,many,TRBV7-2,-,TGTGCCAGCAGCTGGAAGGGCAATCAGCCCCAGCATTTT,CASSWKGNQPQHF